This note documents a single T cell receptor beta chain sequence. The antigen is undetermined. This specimen comes from a study of blood T cells in healthy people across ages. Study results and limitations: Higher diversity, along with more naive CD4+ cells, distinguished long-lived donors from aged donors. TCR beta diversity was tightly associated with the proportion of naive T cells. Using unsorted PBMCs precluded a conclusive naive versus antigen-experienced comparison.

A sample-barcoded 5' primer and a J-beta primer mix were used in a second PCR of roughly 7 to 11 cycles. Per-sample output comprised a minimum of 3 million paired-end reads containing CDR3. TCRdb called the 5' RACE reads again in MiXCR, with one record for every CDR3 protein. This table holds 700,000 or so distinct CDR3 sequences, roughly 43% found once. The CDR3 is made up of 15 amino acids. Trimming removed 5 bases at V and 5 bases at J, with 18 bases between. The specimen was blood. The V and J genes are TRBV12-3 or TRBV12-4 and TRBJ2-5, with a weak D call TRBD2 (5 bases). The TCR sequence derives from a man older than 75 in good health. As DNA, the CDR3 is TGTGCCAGCAGTCTCCAGTATTCGGGAATGGAGACCCAGTACTTC. Encoded protein: CASSLQYSGMETQYF.